Listed here is a single TCR beta chain. The ends were cut back, 4 bases at V and 5 bases at J, with 14 bases in the middle. Per germline, CDR1 MRHNA and CDR2 SNTAGT. The CDR3 consists of 14 residues. The data belong to a study of T cell changes during pregnancy in multiple sclerosis. Libraries were prepared by immunoSEQ multiplex PCR; TCRdb keeps only in-frame clonotypes and omits some of them. This sample has around 50,000 clones, with approximately 92% found just once. The TCR originated in a female donor with multiple sclerosis, enrolled in a pregnancy study. The chain employs TRBV6-4 and TRBJ1-1; D not resolved. Sequenced material: CD4+ T cells from peripheral blood mononuclear cells, taken in the third trimester of pregnancy. The CDR3 DNA reads as TGTGCCAGCAGTGCTACAGCGGATTCGACTGAAGCTTTCTTT. Translated, it gives CASSATADSTEAFF.